Below, 28 T cell receptor beta chains from the same sample are listed, as sequenced in a study of regulatory T cells in long-lasting Graves disease. Regarding time point: newly diagnosed GD, antithyroid drugs for less than 3 months. PBMC RNA served as the TCR library source. Building the TCR beta libraries relied on iRepertoire HTBI primers, and CDR3 regions underwent Arm-PCR. TCRdb independently ran MiXCR on the multiplex PCR reads; one entry per CDR3 protein. Of hundreds of thousands of distinct CDR3 sequences in the sample, 15% to 20% are singletons; the top ten hold around 12%. These data are also associated with another study on T cells in Graves' hyperthyroidism and ophthalmopathy.

The source material was peripheral blood mononuclear cells (PBMCs), sampled at new diagnosis, from a patient treated with antithyroid drugs. The receptors originated from a man aged 18 to 29 with Graves disease.

This clonotype was seen only a few times. V is TRBV11-2 and J is TRBJ2-3; D might be TRBD1 or TRBD2, each matching 5 bases. Germline V CDR1 and CDR2: SGHAT, FQNNGV. The V gene lost 1 base and the J gene lost 1 base, with 18 bases spanning the gap. This CDR3 is 18 amino acids long. As DNA, the CDR3 is TGTGCCAGCAGCTTAGGGCCGGACATCGGGGCGCGCACAGATACGCAGTATTTT. It yields the protein CASSLGPDIGARTDTQYF.

At least ten counts were recorded for this clonotype. This chain's CDR3 is CASSLDLAGGIEQYF. The CDR3 DNA is TGCGCCAGCAGCTTGGATCTAGCGGGAGGCATCGAGCAGTACTTC. The rearrangement uses TRBV5-1 and TRBJ2-7, with 11 bases aligning to TRBD2. Germline V CDR1 and CDR2: SGHRS, YFSETQ. The CDR3 has 15 amino acids. Germline trimming cut 0 bases from V and 6 bases from J; bases unmatched to any gene: 5.

The J gene is TRBJ1-1, the V gene TRBV4-1, with 7 bases that match TRBD1. This CDR3 comprises 17 residues. V shed 5 bases, J shed 4 bases, and the junction held 16 bases outside the gene matches. Germline V gives CDR1 MGHRA, CDR2 YSYEKL. In DNA form, the CDR3 reads TGCGCCAGCAGCGAGCGACAGGGTTCGATGCTTGGCACTGAAGCTTTCTTT. The encoded protein is CASSERQGSMLGTEAFF.

This clonotype was seen many times. This rearrangement joins TRBV28 to TRBJ2-5; tentative D call: TRBD2 (6 bases). This CDR3 has 13 amino acids. Germline CDR1 is MDHEN and CDR2 is SYDVKM. Deletions cut 10 bases from V and 5 bases from J, with 17 bases between. CDR3 sequence reads: CAILGGPRETQYF. Here the CDR3 DNA reads TGTGCCATCTTGGGGGGACCAAGGGAGACCCAGTACTTC.

This clonotype was detected a few times. CDR3 residues: CASSNSGGHSYEQYF. The CDR3 DNA follows: TGCGCCAGCAGTAATTCGGGAGGGCACTCCTACGAGCAGTACTTC. This chain links TRBV10-1 with TRBJ2-7; 8 bases are a match to TRBD2. V lost 5 bases to trimming and J lost 0 bases; unmatched junction nucleotides: 6. Looked up from germline, CDR1 is WNHNN and CDR2 is SYGVQD (reference sequence). This CDR3 is 15 amino acids long.

The chain uses TRBV19 and TRBJ2-1; a possible D gene is TRBD1 (6 bases). The V end was cut by 1 base, the J end by 8 bases, with 6 bases between. This CDR3 has 12 residues. Per germline, CDR1 LNHDA and CDR2 SQIVND (reference sequence). This chain's CDR3 is CASSIGQDEQFF. CDR3 bases: TGTGCCAGTAGTATAGGACAGGATGAGCAGTTCTTC.

This clonotype was picked up many times. The junction departs from the called germline gene at one end, perhaps through a read error. V usage is TRBV5-1 and J usage is TRBJ2-7; 7 bases are shared with TRBD1. There are 14 residues in the CDR3. Per germline, CDR1 SGHRS and CDR2 YFSETQ. The chain's CDR3 is CASSLGQGAYEQYF. CDR3 nucleotides: TGTGCCAGCAGCTTAGGGCAGGGGGCCTACGAGCAGTACTTC.

The V gene is TRBV24-1, the J gene TRBJ2-2; D might be TRBD2 (6 bases). Trimming cost V 0 bases and J 3 bases, with 10 bases left between them. Germline CDR1 reads KGHDR; CDR2 reads SFDVKD. The CDR3 runs to 16 residues. In DNA, the CDR3 is TGTGCCACCAGTGATTTGTGGGGACTGGACACCGGGGAGCTGTTTTTT. As protein: CATSDLWGLDTGELFF.

V usage is TRBV15 and J usage is TRBJ2-1; the D is unclear. Germline CDR1 is LNHNV and CDR2 is YYDKDF (reference sequence). This CDR3 contains 17 residues. Trimming left V 8 bases short and J 4 bases short, with 24 bases between. In DNA, the CDR3 is TGTGCCACCTCCCCTTCAGCCAGTCCCCTACCTTACAATGAGCAGTTCTTC. This gives the protein CATSPSASPLPYNEQFF.

This clonotype was seen a handful of times. The gene calls are TRBV30 and TRBJ2-1, with 9 bases identical to TRBD2. The CDR3 is made up of 19 amino acids. Germline CDR1 reads GTSNPN; CDR2 reads SVGIG (reference sequence). Losses at the gene ends were 5 bases for V and 4 bases for J; bases not matched to a gene: 21. This CDR3 is CAWQGGHMAGGPEYNEQFF. In nucleotides, the CDR3 is TGTGCCTGGCAGGGGGGTCATATGGCGGGAGGGCCGGAGTACAATGAGCAGTTCTTC. Looking up the rest from reference TRBV30 and TRBJ2-1 gives the full variable domain: SQTIHQWPATLVQPVGSPLSLECTVEGTSNPNLYWYRQAAGRGLQLLFYSVGIGQISSEVPQNLSASRPQDRQFILSSKKLLLSDSGFYLCAWQGGHMAGGPEYNEQFFGPGTRLTVL.

A word on this clonotype: This may be a read error, as it is one base from a much larger clone. The genes are TRBV27 and TRBJ1-4; D unresolved. The CDR3 contains 15 residues. Trimming removed 9 bases from V and 7 bases from J, with 21 bases in between. CDR1 is MNHEY and CDR2 is SMNVEV in the germline V gene (reference sequence). In DNA form, the CDR3 reads TGTGCCAGAAGACCTAACGGATTGCCTGGTGAAAAACTGTTTTTT. Protein product: CARRPNGLPGEKLFF.

There are a few counts of this clonotype. This chain joins TRBV4-2 and TRBJ1-2; 8 bases align to TRBD1. The CDR3 has 14 amino acids. V lost 1 base and J lost 4; bases outside the gene matches: 2. Germline CDR1 reads LGHNA; CDR2 reads YNFKEQ. In DNA form, the CDR3 reads TGTGCCAGCAGCCAAGGACAGGGGTCCTATGGCTACACCTTC. This gives the protein CASSQGQGSYGYTF.

The chain has TRBV5-4 and TRBJ1-2; D remains ambiguous. CDR1 and CDR2 (germline): SGHNT, YYREEE (reference sequence). The germline V and J ends were trimmed by 4 bases and 7 bases, with 14 bases remaining between them. This CDR3 spans 13 amino acids. The CDR3 nucleotides read TGTGCCAGCAGCCCGAGTCTGGGCGGTGGCTACACCTTC. Translation gives CASSPSLGGGYTF.

This chain links TRBV5-1 with TRBJ1-4, with unresolved D. Germline V gene lookup returns CDR1 SGHRS and CDR2 YFSETQ. The V gene lost 4 bases and the J gene lost 4 bases, with 8 bases spanning the gap. CDR3 size: 13 residues. CDR3 nucleotide sequence: TGCGCCAGCAGCACGGATGGTAATGAAAAACTGTTTTTT. Translated, it gives CASSTDGNEKLFF.

This clonotype has only a few counts. The chain links TRBV27 to TRBJ1-5, with D perhaps TRBD1 (6 bases). Trimming took off 6 bases at V and 1 base at J, with 19 bases between the two ends. Germline V CDR1 and CDR2: MNHEY, SMNVEV (reference sequence). The CDR3 totals 17 residues. The CDR3 sequence is CASRLGAGAESNQPQHF. The CDR3 DNA reads TGTGCCAGCAGACTAGGGGCAGGGGCCGAAAGCAATCAGCCCCAGCATTTT.

The chain links TRBV4-1 to TRBJ1-2; no firm D call. The germline V gene has CDR1 MGHRA and CDR2 YSYEKL. Deletions cut 0 bases from V and 0 bases from J, with 11 bases between. The CDR3 is 16 residues long. The CDR3 loop reads CASSQESGPTNYGYTF. For the CDR3, the DNA is TGCGCCAGCAGCCAAGAATCAGGTCCAACTAACTATGGCTACACCTTC.

This clonotype was seen at least ten times. This rearrangement joins TRBV5-1 to TRBJ1-1, with D possibly TRBD1 on 5 matching bases. The CDR3 runs 14 residues. Looked up from germline, CDR1 is SGHRS and CDR2 is YFSETQ. The V end lost 5 bases, the J end lost 7 bases, and 18 bases lay between the germline ends. The CDR3, as DNA: TGCGCCAGCAGAAGCACCGGGACCCTCGGTGAAGCTTTCTTT. Amino acid sequence: CASRSTGTLGEAFF.

This clonotype was seen many times. This rearrangement joins TRBV7-8 to TRBJ2-4; no reliable D call. The CDR3 spans 15 residues. Germline V gene sequence: CDR1 SGHVS, CDR2 FQNEAQ. Trimming cost V 0 bases and J 3 bases, with 9 bases left between them. CDR3 sequence (DNA): TGTGCCAGCAGCTTAGCGGTATGGGGCAAAAACATTCAGTACTTC. Encoded protein: CASSLAVWGKNIQYF. The full variable domain, completed using reference TRBV7-8 and TRBJ2-4, is GAGVSQSPRYKVAKRGQDVALRCDPISGHVSLFWYQQALGQGPEFLTYFQNEAQLDKSGLPSDRFFAERPEGSVSTLKIQRTQQEDSAVYLCASSLAVWGKNIQYFGAGTRLSVL.

In regard to this clonotype: This may come from a read error, since a much larger clone is one base off. The V and J genes are TRBV6-1 and TRBJ1-2, with unresolved D. Germline V gene lookup returns CDR1 MNHNS and CDR2 SASEGT. V lost 5 bases, J lost 4 bases, and 14 bases lay in between. The CDR3 runs 14 residues. The CDR3, as DNA: TGTGCCAGCAGTACACTTACGGGCAGCTATGGCTACACCTTC. It codes for CASSTLTGSYGYTF.

Many counts were recorded for this clonotype. The V gene is TRBV2, the J gene TRBJ2-1; D might be TRBD1 or TRBD2, each matching 5 bases. Germline V CDR1 and CDR2: SNHLY, FYNNEI. Trimming took off 7 bases at V and 7 bases at J, with 11 bases between the two ends. The CDR3 runs 12 residues. CDR3 nucleotides: TGTGCCAGCACCGGGGACCATAATGAGCAGTTCTTC. Translated: CASTGDHNEQFF.

This clonotype occurred a few times. The rearrangement uses TRBV18 and TRBJ1-3; D call uncertain. The CDR3 is 13 residues long. The V gene lost 5 bases and the J gene lost 0 bases, with 5 bases spanning the gap. Germline CDR1 and CDR2: KGHSH and LQKENI. The DNA for the CDR3 is TGTGCCAGCTCATCAGACTCTGGAAACACCATATATTTT. Translation gives CASSSDSGNTIYF. Using reference TRBV18 and TRBJ1-3 for the parts outside the CDR3, the full variable domain is NAGVMQNPRHLVRRRGQEARLRCSPMKGHSHVYWYRQLPEEGLKFMVYLQKENIIDESGMPKERFSAEFPKEGPSILRIQQVVRGDSAAYFCASSSDSGNTIYFGEGSWLTVV.

In this sample, this clonotype turned up a few times. V gene TRBV20-1 combines with J gene TRBJ2-7; TRBD1 aligns across 7 bases. The germline V gene has CDR1 DFQATT and CDR2 SNEGSKA (reference sequence). The CDR3 consists of 13 residues. Trimming at V came to 7 bases and at J to 2 bases, leaving 8 bases not matched to a gene. CDR3 in amino acids: CSVLRDRTYEQYF. DNA for the CDR3: TGCAGTGTCCTACGGGACAGAACCTACGAGCAGTACTTC.

The chain joins TRBV7-9 to TRBJ1-1; no definite D call. Germline values: CDR1 SEHNR, CDR2 FQNEAQ (reference sequence). With 5 bases removed from V and 3 bases from J, the gap between germline ends came to 13 bases. The CDR3 runs to 14 residues. The CDR3 region is CASSIGSGYTEAFF. The CDR3 DNA sequence: TGTGCCAGCAGCATCGGGAGTGGGTACACTGAAGCTTTCTTT.

The genes are TRBV20-1 and TRBJ2-7, with 13 bases lining up with TRBD2. The V segment lost 1 base and the J segment 0 bases; nucleotides outside the gene matches: 9. The CDR3 sequence is 18 residues long. From germline, CDR1 is DFQATT and CDR2 SNEGSKA (reference sequence). Here the CDR3 DNA reads TGCAGTGCTAGAGGCCCGGGACTAGCGGGACATAGCTCCTACGAGCAGTACTTC. Amino acids: CSARGPGLAGHSSYEQYF.

The chain uses TRBV20-1 and TRBJ1-5; perhaps TRBD1 as D (5 bases). The CDR3 is made up of 14 amino acids. Trimming pared 0 bases from V and 7 bases from J, leaving 13 bases between. Germline lookup yields CDR1 DFQATT and CDR2 SNEGSKA (reference sequence). The CDR3 nucleotides are TGCAGTGCTAGAGATATCCAGGGAGACCAGCCCCAGCATTTT. It translates to CSARDIQGDQPQHF.

J is TRBJ2-4 and V is TRBV18, with a weak D call TRBD2 (6 bases). Trimming removed 3 bases from V and 13 bases from J, with 25 bases in between. Germline CDR1 reads KGHSH; CDR2 reads LQKENI. This CDR3 spans 16 amino acids. The CDR3 region is CASSPRGAGSYNEQYF. CDR3 coding DNA: TGTGCCAGCTCACCTCGTGGCGCGGGGTCCTACAATGAGCAGTACTTC.

Many counts were recorded for this clonotype. The genes are TRBV5-1 and TRBJ2-1, with 14 bases identical to TRBD2. The germline gives CDR1 SGHRS, CDR2 YFSETQ. V shed 3 bases, J shed 8 bases, and the junction held 7 bases outside the gene matches. CDR3 length: 16 amino acids. This CDR3 reads CASSWRLAGGVDEQFF. The DNA for the CDR3 is TGCGCCAGCAGCTGGAGACTAGCGGGAGGGGTCGATGAGCAGTTCTTC.

J is TRBJ2-3 and V is TRBV7-9; D remains unclear. This CDR3 spans 13 amino acids. Germline CDR1 and CDR2: SEHNR and FQNEAQ (reference sequence). Trimming cost V 0 bases and J 5 bases, with 6 bases left between them. The CDR3 region is CASSLAMGDTQYF. The CDR3 region has the DNA TGTGCCAGCAGCTTAGCTATGGGAGATACGCAGTATTTT.